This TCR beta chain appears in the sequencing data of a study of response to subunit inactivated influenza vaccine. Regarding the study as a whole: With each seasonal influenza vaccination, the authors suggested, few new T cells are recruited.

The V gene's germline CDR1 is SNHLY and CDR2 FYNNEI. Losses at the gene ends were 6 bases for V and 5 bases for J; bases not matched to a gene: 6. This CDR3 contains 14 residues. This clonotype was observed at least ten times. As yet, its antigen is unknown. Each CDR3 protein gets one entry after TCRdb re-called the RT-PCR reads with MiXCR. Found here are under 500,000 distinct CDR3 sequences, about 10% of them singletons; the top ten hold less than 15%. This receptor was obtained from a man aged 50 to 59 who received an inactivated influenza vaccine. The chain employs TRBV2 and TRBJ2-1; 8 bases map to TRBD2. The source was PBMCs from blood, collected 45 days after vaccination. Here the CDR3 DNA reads TGTGCCAGCAGGGGACTAGTCGTAAACAATGAGCAGTTCTTC. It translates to CASRGLVVNNEQFF.